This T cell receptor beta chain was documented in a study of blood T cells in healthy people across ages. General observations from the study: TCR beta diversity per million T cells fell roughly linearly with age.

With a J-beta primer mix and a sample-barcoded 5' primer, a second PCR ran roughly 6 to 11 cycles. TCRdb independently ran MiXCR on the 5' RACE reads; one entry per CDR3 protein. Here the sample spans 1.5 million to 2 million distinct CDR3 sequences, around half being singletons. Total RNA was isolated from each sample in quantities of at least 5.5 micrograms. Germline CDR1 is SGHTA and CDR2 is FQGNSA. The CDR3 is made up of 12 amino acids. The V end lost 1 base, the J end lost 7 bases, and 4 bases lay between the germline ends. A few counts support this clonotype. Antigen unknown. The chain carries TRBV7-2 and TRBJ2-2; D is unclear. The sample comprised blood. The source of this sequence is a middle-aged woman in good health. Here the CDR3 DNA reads TGTGCCAGCAGCTTAGTAGGCGGGGAGCTGTTTTTT. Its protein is CASSLVGGELFF.